This TCR beta chain was recorded in a study of monozygotic twins with inflammatory bowel disease. Broader study findings: Background noise in patient repertoires may stem from differing immunosuppressive treatments. Twins with IBD had fewer clonotypes in common with others than healthy twins, particularly during disease activity. A reduction in TCRbeta diversity (inverse Simpson) was seen in IBD patients relative to healthy co-twins.

Total RNA isolation used whole blood (no T cell sorting was performed). Reanalyzing the 5' RACE reads, TCRdb keeps one entry per CDR3 protein, without DNA. The sample table sets out more than 300,000 distinct CDR3 sequences. CDR3 length equals 15 residues. CDR1 DFQATT and CDR2 SNEGSKA come from the germline V gene (reference sequence). Remarks on this clonotype: Its cognate antigen is unknown.

The sequence derives from a human donor with ulcerative colitis or Crohn's disease, or a healthy co-twin of an affected twin (not recorded which). The material sequenced was blood. The J gene is TRBJ2-1, the V gene TRBV20-1; TCRdb outputs TRBD1, but without DNA this stays unchecked. The CDR3 sequence is CSAFYRGATNNEQFF.